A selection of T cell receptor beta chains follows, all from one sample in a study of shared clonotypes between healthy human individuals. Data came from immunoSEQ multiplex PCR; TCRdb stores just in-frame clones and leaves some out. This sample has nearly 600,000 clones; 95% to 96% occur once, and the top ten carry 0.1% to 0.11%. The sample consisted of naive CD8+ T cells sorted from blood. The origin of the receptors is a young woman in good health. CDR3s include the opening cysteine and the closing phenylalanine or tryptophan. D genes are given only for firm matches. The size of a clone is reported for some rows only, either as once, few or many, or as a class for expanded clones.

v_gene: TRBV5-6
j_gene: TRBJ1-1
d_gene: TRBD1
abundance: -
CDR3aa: CASSGTGEVNTEAFF
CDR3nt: TGTGCCAGCAGCGGGACAGGGGAAGTGAACACTGAAGCTTTCTTT

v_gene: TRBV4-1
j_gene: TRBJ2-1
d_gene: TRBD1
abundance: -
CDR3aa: CASSQGWGQGAYNEQFF
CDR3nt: TGCGCCAGCAGCCAAGGGTGGGGACAGGGGGCGTACAATGAGCAGTTCTTC

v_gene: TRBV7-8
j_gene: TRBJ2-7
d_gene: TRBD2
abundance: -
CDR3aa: CASSDQGLAGLYEQYF
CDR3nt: TGTGCCAGCAGCGACCAAGGGCTAGCGGGACTCTACGAGCAGTACTTC

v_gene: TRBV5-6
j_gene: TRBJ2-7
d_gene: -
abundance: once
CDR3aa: CASSWGSGGYEQYF
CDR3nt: TGTGCCAGCAGCTGGGGGAGCGGAGGCTACGAGCAGTACTTC

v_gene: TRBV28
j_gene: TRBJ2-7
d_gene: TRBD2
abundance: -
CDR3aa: CASTSAGTTYEQYF
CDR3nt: TGTGCCAGCACCTCGGCGGGGACTACCTACGAGCAGTACTTC

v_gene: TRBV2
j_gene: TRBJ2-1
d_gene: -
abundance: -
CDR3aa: CASSDVKDPSSYNEQFF
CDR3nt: TGTGCCAGCAGTGATGTTAAGGATCCGAGCTCCTACAATGAGCAGTTCTTC

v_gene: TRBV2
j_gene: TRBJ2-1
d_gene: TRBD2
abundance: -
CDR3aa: CASSELTSVPFVNEQFF
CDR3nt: TGTGCCAGCAGTGAGCTAACTAGCGTCCCTTTTGTCAATGAGCAGTTCTTC

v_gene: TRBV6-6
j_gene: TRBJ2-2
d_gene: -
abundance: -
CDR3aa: CASSYTSTYGGELFF
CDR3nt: TGTGCCAGCAGTTACACCTCGACTTACGGCGGGGAGCTGTTTTTT

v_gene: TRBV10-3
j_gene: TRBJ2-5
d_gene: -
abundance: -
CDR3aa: CAISKSGTPGGETQYF
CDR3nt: TGTGCCATCAGTAAATCCGGGACACCAGGTGGGGAGACCCAGTACTTC

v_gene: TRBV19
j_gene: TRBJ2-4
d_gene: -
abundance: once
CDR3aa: CASSIDHTGFDIQYF
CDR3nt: TGTGCCAGTAGTATAGACCACACAGGGTTTGACATTCAGTACTTC

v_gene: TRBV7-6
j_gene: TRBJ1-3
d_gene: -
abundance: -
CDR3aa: CASSLSVDSSGNTIYF
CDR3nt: TGTGCCAGCAGCTTATCGGTAGACAGCTCTGGAAACACCATATATTTT

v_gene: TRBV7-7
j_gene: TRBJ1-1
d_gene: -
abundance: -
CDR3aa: CASSPRGLTEAFF
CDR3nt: TGTGCCAGCAGCCCCAGAGGGTTGACTGAAGCTTTCTTT

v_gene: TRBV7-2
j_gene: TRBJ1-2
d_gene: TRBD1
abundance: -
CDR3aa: CASSDNRGPFYGYTF
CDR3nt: TGTGCCAGCAGCGATAACAGGGGGCCCTTCTATGGCTACACCTTC

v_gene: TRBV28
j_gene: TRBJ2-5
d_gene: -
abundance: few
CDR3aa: CASTNQGTSGETQYF
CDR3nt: TGTGCCAGCACCAACCAGGGGACGTCCGGGGAGACCCAGTACTTC

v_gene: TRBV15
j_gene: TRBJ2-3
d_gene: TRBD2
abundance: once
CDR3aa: CATSRVRLATDTQYF
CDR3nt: TGTGCCACCAGCAGAGTCCGACTAGCCACAGATACGCAGTATTTT

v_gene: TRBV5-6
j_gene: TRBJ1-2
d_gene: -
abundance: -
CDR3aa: CASSKATYGYTF
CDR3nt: TGTGCCAGCAGCAAGGCAACTTATGGCTACACCTTC

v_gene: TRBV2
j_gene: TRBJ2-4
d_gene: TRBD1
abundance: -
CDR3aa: CASSEKDRGYSLAKNIQYF
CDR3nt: TGTGCCAGCAGTGAAAAGGACAGGGGATACAGCTTAGCCAAAAACATTCAGTACTTC

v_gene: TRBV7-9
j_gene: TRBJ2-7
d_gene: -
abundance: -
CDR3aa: CASSAGDYEQYF
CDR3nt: TGTGCCAGCAGCGCAGGGGACTACGAGCAGTACTTC

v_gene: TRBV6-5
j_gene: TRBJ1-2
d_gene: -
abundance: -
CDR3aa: CASSYVSLDGYTF
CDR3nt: TGTGCCAGCAGTTACGTCAGCCTCGATGGCTACACCTTC

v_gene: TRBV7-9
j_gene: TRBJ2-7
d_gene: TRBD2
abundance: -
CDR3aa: CASSLAPAGVMYEQYF
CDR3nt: TGTGCCAGCAGCTTAGCGCCAGCGGGAGTTATGTACGAGCAGTACTTC

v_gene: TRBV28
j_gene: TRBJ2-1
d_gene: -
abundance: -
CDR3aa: CASSARLVVEQFF
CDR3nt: TGTGCCAGCAGCGCCAGACTAGTTGTTGAGCAGTTCTTC

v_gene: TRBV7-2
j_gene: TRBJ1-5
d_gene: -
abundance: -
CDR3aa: CASSLVVNQPQHF
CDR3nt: TGTGCCAGCAGCTTAGTGGTGAATCAGCCCCAGCATTTT

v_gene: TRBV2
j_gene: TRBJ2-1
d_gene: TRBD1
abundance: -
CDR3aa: CATVIWDRANNEQFF
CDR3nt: TGTGCCACCGTAATTTGGGACAGGGCAAACAATGAGCAGTTCTTC

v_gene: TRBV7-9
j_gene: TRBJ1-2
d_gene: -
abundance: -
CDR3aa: CASSQPTGLYGYTF
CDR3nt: TGTGCCAGCAGCCAACCGACAGGTCTCTATGGCTACACCTTC

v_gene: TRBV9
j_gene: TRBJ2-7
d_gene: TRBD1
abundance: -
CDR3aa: CASSPRDRVSEQYF
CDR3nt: TGTGCCAGCAGCCCCCGGGACAGGGTGTCCGAGCAGTACTTC

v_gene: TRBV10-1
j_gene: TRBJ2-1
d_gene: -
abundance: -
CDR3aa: CASSESRDSRFPDNEQFF
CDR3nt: TGCGCCAGCAGTGAGTCGCGCGACAGCCGTTTCCCCGACAATGAGCAGTTCTTC

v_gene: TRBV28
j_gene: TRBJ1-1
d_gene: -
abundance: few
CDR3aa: CASSFSMEEAFF
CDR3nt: TGTGCCAGCAGTTTCAGTATGGAAGAAGCTTTCTTT

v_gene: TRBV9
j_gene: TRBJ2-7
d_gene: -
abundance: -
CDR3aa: CASSGDLSYEQYF
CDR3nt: TGTGCCAGCAGCGGGGACCTCTCCTACGAGCAGTACTTC

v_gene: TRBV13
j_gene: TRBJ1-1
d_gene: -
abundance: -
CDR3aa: CASSAGRGWGTEAFF
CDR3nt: TGTGCCAGCAGTGCGGGCCGGGGTTGGGGCACTGAAGCTTTCTTT

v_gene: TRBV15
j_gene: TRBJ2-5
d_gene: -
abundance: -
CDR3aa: CATSRDDEGDQETQYF
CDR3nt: TGTGCCACCAGCAGAGACGATGAGGGGGACCAAGAGACCCAGTACTTC

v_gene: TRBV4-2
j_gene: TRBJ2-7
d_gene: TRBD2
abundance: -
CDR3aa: CASSQEGTSGIPYEQYF
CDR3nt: TGTGCCAGCAGCCAAGAGGGGACTAGCGGGATTCCCTACGAGCAGTACTTC

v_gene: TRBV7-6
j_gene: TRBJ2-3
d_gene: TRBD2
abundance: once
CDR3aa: CASSLSLASGSHPGATQYF
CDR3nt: TGTGCCAGCAGCTTATCTTTGGCGAGCGGGAGCCATCCAGGGGCTACGCAGTATTTT

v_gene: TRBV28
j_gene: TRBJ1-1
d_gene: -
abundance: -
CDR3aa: CASSWSNEAFF
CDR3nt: TGTGCCAGCAGTTGGTCCAATGAAGCTTTCTTT

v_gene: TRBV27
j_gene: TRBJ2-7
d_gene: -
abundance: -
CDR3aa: CASSPDSQGLRTYEQYF
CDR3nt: TGTGCCAGCAGTCCCGACTCCCAGGGACTTAGGACCTACGAGCAGTACTTC

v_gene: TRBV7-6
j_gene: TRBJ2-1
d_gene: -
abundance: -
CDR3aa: CASSAGLGSYNEQFF
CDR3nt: TGTGCCAGCAGCGCCGGACTCGGCTCCTACAATGAGCAGTTCTTC